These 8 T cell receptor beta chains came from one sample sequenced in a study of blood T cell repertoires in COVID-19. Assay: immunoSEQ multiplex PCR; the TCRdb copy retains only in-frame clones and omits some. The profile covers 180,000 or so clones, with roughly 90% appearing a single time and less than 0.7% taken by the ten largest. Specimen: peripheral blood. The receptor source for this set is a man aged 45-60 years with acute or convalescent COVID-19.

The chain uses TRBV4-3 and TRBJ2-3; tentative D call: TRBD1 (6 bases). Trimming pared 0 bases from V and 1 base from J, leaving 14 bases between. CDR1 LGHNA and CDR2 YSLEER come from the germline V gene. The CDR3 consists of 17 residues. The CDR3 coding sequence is TGCGCCAGCAGCCAAGATCTGGCCGCAGGGGGCACAGATACGCAGTATTTT. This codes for CASSQDLAAGGTDTQYF.

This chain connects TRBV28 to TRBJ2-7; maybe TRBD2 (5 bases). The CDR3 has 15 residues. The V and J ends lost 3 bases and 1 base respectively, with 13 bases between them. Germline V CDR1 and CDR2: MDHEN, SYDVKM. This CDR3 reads CASSFRGNPSYEQYF. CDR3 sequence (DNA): TGTGCCAGCAGTTTCCGGGGAAACCCGTCCTACGAGCAGTACTTC.

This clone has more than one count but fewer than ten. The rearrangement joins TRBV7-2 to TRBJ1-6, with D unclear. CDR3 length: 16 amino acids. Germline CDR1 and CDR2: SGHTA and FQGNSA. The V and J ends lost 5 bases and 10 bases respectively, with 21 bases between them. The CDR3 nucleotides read TGTGCCAGCAGCCCAAGGAGCTTAACGGGAAACTCACCCCTCCACTTT. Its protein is CASSPRSLTGNSPLHF.

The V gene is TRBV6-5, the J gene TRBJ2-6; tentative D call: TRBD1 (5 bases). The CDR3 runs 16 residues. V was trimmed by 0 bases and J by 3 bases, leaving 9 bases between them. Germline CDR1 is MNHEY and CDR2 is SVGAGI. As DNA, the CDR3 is TGTGCCAGCAGTTACTCAGGGGATGGTGGGGCCAACGTCCTGACTTTC. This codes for CASSYSGDGGANVLTF.

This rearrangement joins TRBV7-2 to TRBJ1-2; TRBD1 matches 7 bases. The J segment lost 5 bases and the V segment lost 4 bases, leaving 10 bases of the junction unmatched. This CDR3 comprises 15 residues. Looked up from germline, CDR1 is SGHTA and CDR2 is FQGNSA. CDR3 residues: CASSSQQGFGYGYTF. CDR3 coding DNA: TGTGCCAGCAGCTCCCAACAGGGGTTCGGATATGGCTACACCTTC.

CDR3 bases: TGTGCCAGCAAGACAGGGTTAAATGAAAAACTGTTTTTT. Translating gives CASKTGLNEKLFF. The chain is built from TRBV2 and TRBJ1-4; 7 bases agree with TRBD1. The CDR3 has 13 amino acids. Germline trimming cut 7 bases from V and 5 bases from J; bases unmatched to any gene: 4. Per the germline V gene, CDR1 is SNHLY and CDR2 is FYNNEI.

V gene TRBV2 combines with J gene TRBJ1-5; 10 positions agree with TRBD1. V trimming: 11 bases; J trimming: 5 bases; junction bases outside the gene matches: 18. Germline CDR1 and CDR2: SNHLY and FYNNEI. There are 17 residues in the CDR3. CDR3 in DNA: TGTGCCTCCAATGACAGGGGGCTTACTACCTTTGATCAGCCCCAGCATTTT. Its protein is CASNDRGLTTFDQPQHF.

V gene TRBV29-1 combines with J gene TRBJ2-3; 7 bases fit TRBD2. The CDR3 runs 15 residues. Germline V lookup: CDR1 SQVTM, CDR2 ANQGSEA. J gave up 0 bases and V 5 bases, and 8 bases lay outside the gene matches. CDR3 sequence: CSVRGREASTDTQYF. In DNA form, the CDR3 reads TGCAGCGTTCGAGGGAGGGAAGCTAGCACAGATACGCAGTATTTT.